This T cell receptor beta chain was observed in a study of T cell changes during pregnancy in multiple sclerosis. Generated by immunoSEQ multiplex PCR, the TCRdb table keeps only in-frame clones and is missing some. The table lists approximately 88,000 clones, 90% to 95% of them singletons. The CDR3 is made up of 14 amino acids. Germline V gene data show CDR1 as MGHRA and CDR2 as YSYEKL. Trimming cost V 0 bases and J 11 bases, with 16 bases left between them. The chain links TRBV4-1 to TRBJ1-1; maybe TRBD1 (5 bases). Sequencing was performed on peripheral blood, taken in the first trimester of pregnancy. This receptor was taken from a female donor with multiple sclerosis, enrolled in a pregnancy study. The CDR3 sequence is CASSQEGRQGSAFF. DNA for the CDR3: TGCGCCAGCAGCCAAGAAGGCCGGCAGGGTTCGGCTTTCTTT.